Following are 14 T cell receptor beta chains from one sample sequenced in a study of T-cell reconstitution after alpha-beta-depleted transplantation in children. Unique molecular identifiers were incorporated when the TCRbeta library was constructed. TCRdb recomputed calls from the PCR reads with MiXCR, one row per CDR3 protein. The repertoire holds about 460,000 distinct CDR3 sequences, with more than 9.5% as singletons. The sample in question was PBMCs, mostly from graft donor cells, obtained 180 days after TCRalphabeta/CD19-depleted stem cell transplant. The origin of the receptors is a female patient between 2 and 15 years old who had a stem cell transplant for aplastic anemia, so the T cells may come from the graft donor.

This chain joins TRBV12-3 or TRBV12-4 and TRBJ2-5; no clear D. The CDR3 extends over 15 amino acids. Trimming pared 4 bases from V and 1 base from J, leaving 13 bases between. This CDR3 is CASSSDPGSQETQYF. The CDR3 nucleotides are TGTGCCAGCAGTTCGGATCCCGGGTCCCAAGAGACCCAGTACTTC.

The chain uses TRBV9 and TRBJ2-3; TRBD2 matches at 8 bases. The germline V gene encodes CDR1 SGDLS and CDR2 YYNGEE. V shed 6 bases, J shed 4 bases, and the junction held 10 bases outside the gene matches. The CDR3 runs 15 residues. In nucleotides, the CDR3 is TGTGCCAGCAACCCGAGCGGGAGATCGGCAGATACGCAGTATTTT. Translating it yields CASNPSGRSADTQYF.

This clonotype was seen more than once but under ten times. V and J are TRBV7-3 and TRBJ2-1, with TRBD1 identical over 7 bases. V trimming: 0 bases; J trimming: 12 bases; junction bases outside the gene matches: 5. Germline CDR1 is SGHTA and CDR2 is FQGTGA. The CDR3 is 13 amino acids. CDR3 DNA: TGTGCCAGCAGCTTAACCCAGGGACAGATGCAGTTCTTC. Translated, it gives CASSLTQGQMQFF.

The genes are TRBV13 and TRBJ2-1; TRBD1 aligns across 7 bases. CDR3 length: 12 residues. CDR1 and CDR2 from the germline V gene are PRHDT and FYEKMQ (reference sequence). Losses at the gene ends were 4 bases for V and 9 bases for J; bases not matched to a gene: 3. The CDR3 reads CASSYSGGEQFF. In nucleotides, the CDR3 is TGTGCCAGCAGCTATTCAGGGGGTGAGCAGTTCTTC.

The genes are TRBV6-1 and TRBJ2-7; 9 bases line up with TRBD2. CDR1 MNHNS and CDR2 SASEGT come from the germline V gene. The CDR3 is made up of 14 amino acids. The J segment lost 10 bases and the V segment lost 6 bases, leaving 13 bases of the junction unmatched. Here the CDR3 DNA reads TGTGCCAGCAGGAGAAAGCGGGAGGATATTACCCAGTACGTC. It is translated as CASRRKREDITQYV.

This clonotype was recorded a few times. The chain joins TRBV2 to TRBJ1-5; a possible D gene is TRBD1 (6 bases). Looked up from germline, CDR1 is SNHLY and CDR2 is FYNNEI. The V gene lost 8 bases and the J gene lost 3 bases, with 11 bases spanning the gap. The CDR3 is made up of 13 amino acids. The CDR3 DNA reads as TGTGCCAGCCGGTGGGGGCCCAATCAGCCCCAGCATTTT. Translated: CASRWGPNQPQHF.

V and J are TRBV4-3 and TRBJ2-3; no firm D call. V gave up 0 bases and J gave up 6 bases, with 16 bases separating them. CDR3 size: 16 residues. Germline CDR1 and CDR2: LGHNA and YSLEER. This chain's CDR3 is CASSQDLLLIADTQYF. CDR3 DNA: TGCGCCAGCAGCCAAGATCTACTCCTTATCGCGGATACGCAGTATTTT.

Comment on this clonotype: One end of the junction is discordant with germline, which a read error may explain. The chain combines TRBV3-1 with TRBJ2-7; 16 bases agree with TRBD2. The CDR3 loop spans 17 amino acids. CDR1 and CDR2 (germline): LGHDT, YNNKEL (reference sequence). The CDR3 loop reads CASCQGLAGGSAYEQYF. The CDR3, as DNA: TGTGCCAGCTGCCAGGGACTAGCGGGAGGGTCGGCCTACGAGCAGTACTTC.

The rearrangement links TRBV7-9 to TRBJ2-1, with 7 bases that match TRBD1. Germline V gene sequence: CDR1 SEHNR, CDR2 FQNEAQ (reference sequence). The CDR3 totals 16 residues. The V gene end was trimmed by 7 bases and the J gene end by 0 bases; junction bases not matched to a gene: 9. The CDR3 sequence: CASNDLRGLSYNEQFF. The CDR3 DNA sequence: TGTGCCAGCAACGACTTAAGGGGGCTCTCCTACAATGAGCAGTTCTTC.

This clonotype turned up a few times. The gene calls are TRBV24-1 and TRBJ2-7; 10 bases fit TRBD1. This CDR3 region has 15 residues. CDR1 and CDR2 (germline): KGHDR, SFDVKD. The ends lost 5 bases at V and 2 bases at J; junction bases unmatched: 5. The CDR3 DNA reads TGTGCCACCAGTGCTTCCGGGACAGGGGCCTACGAGCAGTACTTC. This sequence encodes CATSASGTGAYEQYF.

The V and J genes are TRBV20-1 and TRBJ2-7; a weak D match, TRBD1 (6 bases). Germline CDR1 reads DFQATT; CDR2 reads SNEGSKA (reference sequence). The V end lost 0 bases, the J end lost 6 bases, and 15 bases lay between the germline ends. The CDR3 is 14 amino acids. CDR3 in DNA: TGCAGTGCTAGAGAGGGGGTGGCAGGGGCCGAGCAGTACTTC. Protein: CSAREGVAGAEQYF.

Many counts were recorded for this clonotype. J is TRBJ2-5 and V is TRBV29-1; TRBD2 agrees at 11 bases. V dropped 5 bases and J dropped 1; count of bases not matched to a gene: 6. The germline gives CDR1 SQVTM, CDR2 ANQGSEA. This CDR3 spans 15 amino acids. CDR3: CSVTGTSGVQETQYF. The CDR3 bases are TGCAGCGTTACCGGGACTAGCGGAGTCCAAGAGACCCAGTACTTC.

This clonotype was recorded a few times. V usage is TRBV7-9 and J usage is TRBJ2-2; a possible D gene is TRBD1 (5 bases). V lost 3 bases and J lost 0, with 14 bases in between. The CDR3 has 17 amino acids. Germline values: CDR1 SEHNR, CDR2 FQNEAQ (reference sequence). The CDR3 region has the DNA TGTGCCAGCAGCTTTTTTTGGGGCCCGCCGAACACCGGGGAGCTGTTTTTT. Translated: CASSFFWGPPNTGELFF. The variable domain in full, completed from reference TRBV7-9 and TRBJ2-2, reads DTGVSQNPRHKITKRGQNVTFRCDPISEHNRLYWYRQTLGQGPEFLTYFQNEAQLEKSRLLSDRFSAERPKGSFSTLEIQRTEQGDSAMYLCASSFFWGPPNTGELFFGEGSRLTVL.

The J gene is TRBJ2-1, the V gene TRBV7-9; D possibly uses TRBD1 or TRBD2 (6 bases each). The germline gives CDR1 SEHNR, CDR2 FQNEAQ (reference sequence). The V end was cut by 5 bases, the J end by 5 bases, with 22 bases between. The CDR3 is 17 residues long. For the CDR3, the DNA is TGTGCCAGCAGCCAACTTGAGGGGGGCAGTATCGACAATGAGCAGTTCTTC. It specifies CASSQLEGGSIDNEQFF.